The 7 T cell receptor beta chains below all came from one sample that was sequenced in a study of CD8 T cells in ankylosing spondylitis. TCRdb ran MiXCR on the 5' RACE reads and lists one entry per CDR3 protein. The sample shows about 320,000 distinct CDR3 sequences, more than 9% of them seen only once. The sequenced sample consisted of blood, either unsorted or a sorted T cell fraction (not recorded which). These receptors were collected from a female donor with ankylosing spondylitis or in good health (not recorded which).

There are many counts of this clonotype. The chain carries TRBV5-6 and TRBJ2-1; 10 bases align to TRBD2. From germline, CDR1 is SGHDT and CDR2 YYEEEE. The CDR3 spans 15 residues. The ends lost 7 bases at V and 0 bases at J; junction bases unmatched: 4. The CDR3 region has the DNA TGTGCCAGCCTAGCGGGAGATTACTCCTACAATGAGCAGTTCTTC. This translates into CASLAGDYSYNEQFF.

This clonotype was recorded many times. V and J are TRBV6-1 and TRBJ1-2, with a tentative D call TRBD1 (6 bases). Per the germline V gene, CDR1 is MNHNS and CDR2 is SASEGT. CDR3 size: 14 residues. Trimming shortened V by 5 bases and J by 0 bases, and 10 bases separated the two germline ends. The CDR3 DNA reads TGTGCCAGCAGTAGGGGGGCCGCTAACTATGGCTACACCTTC. Its translation: CASSRGAANYGYTF.

There are many counts of this clonotype. The chain links TRBV20-1 to TRBJ1-5; unclear D gene. V lost 5 bases and J lost 5, with 16 bases in between. CDR3 size: 14 residues. CDR1 is DFQATT, CDR2 SNEGSKA, per germline (reference sequence). The CDR3 bases are TGCAGTGCTGTGCATACCCGTGGAGATCAGCCCCAGCATTTT. Protein sequence: CSAVHTRGDQPQHF.

This clonotype has ten or more counts. This chain links TRBV20-1 with TRBJ1-1; D is perhaps TRBD1 (5 bases). Germline CDR1 reads DFQATT; CDR2 reads SNEGSKA (reference sequence). The CDR3 sequence is 14 residues long. The V end lost 7 bases, the J end lost 2 bases, and 17 bases lay between the germline ends. The CDR3 DNA follows: TGCAGTGGAGGGGAGGGGCTTATTAACACTGAAGCTTTCTTT. It translates to CSGGEGLINTEAFF.

This clonotype occurred many times. CDR3 protein: CSAPKAGGGADTQYF. The DNA for the CDR3 is TGCAGTGCACCTAAGGCGGGGGGCGGGGCAGATACGCAGTATTTT. The chain has TRBV20-1 and TRBJ2-3, with TRBD2 matching 8 bases. The CDR3 has 15 amino acids. Germline V CDR1 and CDR2: DFQATT, SNEGSKA (reference sequence). V lost 6 bases, J lost 4 bases, and 12 bases stayed unmatched.

Ten or more counts support this clonotype. The rearrangement uses TRBV29-1 and TRBJ2-3; possibly TRBD2 for D (6 bases). The CDR3 consists of 15 residues. V gave up 4 bases and J gave up 5 bases, with 19 bases separating them. Germline-derived CDR1 and CDR2 are SQVTM and ANQGSEA. This CDR3 reads CSVAGQTFGGDTQYF. The CDR3 bases are TGCAGCGTTGCGGGCCAAACCTTCGGGGGAGATACGCAGTATTTT.

This clonotype was found many times. The chain employs TRBV12-3 or TRBV12-4 and TRBJ2-5, with 7 nucleotides matching TRBD1. The CDR3 spans 13 residues. V was pared by 6 bases and J by 5 bases, with 6 bases of the junction left unmatched. The CDR3 coding sequence is TGTGCCAGCAGCTACAGGGGTTCGGAGACCCAGTACTTC. Its protein product is CASSYRGSETQYF.